The 11 T cell receptor beta chains below were found in one sample sequenced in a study of PD-1 blockade in classical Hodgkin lymphoma. Sequenced by immunoSEQ multiplex PCR; TCRdb stores in-frame clones only, minus some. The repertoire includes approximately 100,000 clones, more than 80% of them detected once, and about a sixth sits in the top ten. Documented time point: cycle 4 day 1 (C4D1), after 5 to 7 weeks of nivolumab. After autologous stem cell transplantation all patients relapsed, and prior brentuximab vedotin exposure differed between cohorts. The material sequenced was peripheral blood mononuclear cells (PBMCs), taken before the fourth cycle of nivolumab. These receptors all come from a human donor with classical Hodgkin lymphoma.

The chain combines TRBV28 with TRBJ1-2; D is uncertain. This CDR3 has 13 amino acids. CDR1 and CDR2 from the germline V gene are MDHEN and SYDVKM. Between the trimmed V and J ends, which lost 6 bases and 8 bases, there was a span of 16 bases. The CDR3 region has the DNA TGTGCCAGCAGCTTAACCAACCTGGTAGGCTACACCTTC. It encodes CASSLTNLVGYTF.

CDR3 in DNA: TGCAGCGTTGTAATGGGGGCTGGCGACAGCAATCAGCCCCAGCATTTT. Residues: CSVVMGAGDSNQPQHF. The chain couples TRBV29-1 to TRBJ1-5; possible D gene TRBD1, 6 bases. Deletions cut 4 bases from V and 1 base from J, with 17 bases between. The CDR3 is made up of 16 amino acids. Per the germline V gene, CDR1 is SQVTM and CDR2 is ANQGSEA.

The chain links TRBV6-5 to TRBJ2-7, with TRBD2 matching 8 bases. The CDR3 has 16 amino acids. The V gene end was trimmed by 2 bases and the J gene end by 9 bases; junction bases not matched to a gene: 15. The germline V gene has CDR1 MNHEY and CDR2 SVGAGI. The CDR3 bases are TGTGCCAGCAGTTACACTCCTCCGGGACTAGGGGGTGGGCAGTACTTC. This encodes CASSYTPPGLGGGQYF.

This rearrangement joins TRBV4-2 to TRBJ2-2, with 13 bases that match TRBD2. The CDR3 length is 19 residues. Germline V lookup: CDR1 LGHNA, CDR2 YNFKEQ. The J segment lost 0 bases and the V segment lost 3 bases, leaving 7 bases of the junction unmatched. The CDR3 loop is CASSQDPTSGRTNTGELFF. The CDR3 coding sequence is TGTGCCAGCAGCCAGGACCCGACTAGCGGGAGGACGAACACCGGGGAGCTGTTTTTT.

This chain links TRBV7-2 with TRBJ2-5; D gene unclear. The CDR3 has 13 amino acids. V dropped 4 bases and J dropped 1 base, with 7 bases sitting between them. Germline values: CDR1 SGHTA, CDR2 FQGNSA. The CDR3 DNA is TGTGCCAGCAGCTCCCAGTTCCAAGAGACCCAGTACTTC. This codes for CASSSQFQETQYF.

This chain uses TRBV19 with TRBJ1-2; unclear D gene. There are 12 residues in the CDR3. Per germline, CDR1 LNHDA and CDR2 SQIVND (reference sequence). Trimming left V 4 bases short and J 4 bases short, with 7 bases between. The CDR3 DNA sequence: TGTGCCAGTAGTAAAGACATCTATGGCTACACCTTC. Amino acid sequence: CASSKDIYGYTF.

Only a few counts were recorded for this clone. The genes are TRBV5-1 and TRBJ2-5, with D possibly being TRBD2 (5 bases). The germline V gene encodes CDR1 SGHRS and CDR2 YFSETQ. The V end lost 0 bases, the J end lost 4 bases, and 10 bases lay between the germline ends. The CDR3 is made up of 14 amino acids. The chain's CDR3 is CASSLGPGRETQYF. DNA for the CDR3: TGCGCCAGCAGCTTGGGGCCGGGGAGAGAGACCCAGTACTTC.

The chain carries TRBV5-1 and TRBJ2-7, with 10 bases identical to TRBD2. The germline V gene has CDR1 SGHRS and CDR2 YFSETQ. The CDR3 is 15 amino acids. Trimming at V came to 0 bases and at J to 3 bases, leaving 3 bases not matched to a gene. CDR3 region: CASSLDPSGSYEQYF. CDR3 sequence (DNA): TGCGCCAGCAGCTTGGATCCTAGCGGGAGCTACGAGCAGTACTTC.

V is TRBV12-5 and J is TRBJ2-1; D may be TRBD1 (6 bases). V was pared by 4 bases and J by 6 bases, with 10 bases between. Germline V gene sequence: CDR1 LGHNT, CDR2 FRNRAP. This CDR3 region has 13 residues. The CDR3 nucleotides are TGTGCTAGTGGTTGGGTAGGGGGCAATGAGCAGTTCTTC. Amino acid sequence: CASGWVGGNEQFF. Filled out from reference TRBV12-5 and TRBJ2-1, the complete variable domain reads DARVTQTPRHKVTEMGQEVTMRCQPILGHNTVFWYRQTMMQGLELLAYFRNRAPLDDSGMPKDRFSAEMPDATLATLKIQPSEPRDSAVYFCASGWVGGNEQFFGPGTRLTVL.

This clone was seen only once. The gene calls are TRBV28 and TRBJ1-1; 7 bases align to TRBD1. CDR3 length: 15 residues. V dropped 6 bases and J dropped 0; count of bases not matched to a gene: 7. Germline CDR1 and CDR2: MDHEN and SYDVKM. The CDR3 loop reads CASRSGGSMNTEAFF. As DNA, the CDR3 is TGTGCCAGCAGGTCAGGGGGTTCTATGAACACTGAAGCTTTCTTT.

The rearrangement links TRBV5-1 to TRBJ1-5; D is undetermined. The CDR3 loop spans 13 amino acids. Germline lookup yields CDR1 SGHRS and CDR2 YFSETQ. V lost 0 bases to trimming and J lost 5 bases, with 6 bases between them. The CDR3 DNA sequence: TGCGCCAGCAGCTTGGTCGGACATCAGCCCCAGCATTTT. The encoded protein is CASSLVGHQPQHF.